The rows below give T cell receptor beta chains drawn from one sample of a study of blood T cell repertoires in COVID-19. Sequencing used immunoSEQ multiplex PCR; TCRdb keeps in-frame clones, though not all of them. The table records about 74,000 clones, less than 95% of them present only once. The sequenced material came from peripheral blood. All receptors come from a woman aged 50 to 60 in a cohort sampled during active COVID-19. CDR3s include the opening cysteine and the closing phenylalanine or tryptophan. A D gene is named only where the DNA matches it firmly. Expanded clones get a size class; other rows say once, few or many, or leave the size out.

j_call,v_call,d_call,clone_size,cdr3_nt,cdr3_aa
TRBJ2-3,TRBV5-1,-,-,TGCGCCAGCAGCTTGGGGTTATTGACTCCTAGCACAGATACGCAGTATTTT,CASSLGLLTPSTDTQYF
TRBJ1-6,TRBV5-1,TRBD1,-,TGCGCCAGCAGCCGGGACAGGGAAGATTCACCCCTCCACTTT,CASSRDREDSPLHF
TRBJ1-3,TRBV5-6,TRBD1,once,TGTGCCAGCAGCTTGTACTCGGGACAGGGGCGGAACACCATATATTTT,CASSLYSGQGRNTIYF
TRBJ2-7,TRBV28,-,-,TGTGCCAGCAGTTTATTAGACTACCCCTACGAGCAGTACTTC,CASSLLDYPYEQYF
TRBJ1-2,TRBV27,-,-,TGTGCCAGCAGTGCCTCTCGCCAAGCCAGGATCTATGGCTACACCTTC,CASSASRQARIYGYTF
TRBJ1-5,TRBV7-2,-,-,TGTGCCAGCAGCTTTAATGGGGGCCCCTATAGCAATCAGCCCCAGCATTTT,CASSFNGGPYSNQPQHF
TRBJ1-2,TRBV6-5,-,once,TGTGCCAGCAGTCGACAGTCGGAAGTCGGGGGCTACACCTTC,CASSRQSEVGGYTF
TRBJ2-2,TRBV5-6,TRBD2,-,TGTGCCAGCAGCTTAGGGCGGGAGAGCGGGGAGCTGTTTTTT,CASSLGRESGELFF
TRBJ1-5,TRBV30,-,-,TGTGCCTGGAGTTTTGGGGGCGATCAGCCCCAGCATTTT,CAWSFGGDQPQHF
TRBJ2-3,TRBV10-3,TRBD2,-,TGTGCCATCAGTGAGTCTCTGCGGGAGGACGGAGGTACGCAGTATTTT,CAISESLREDGGTQYF
TRBJ2-1,TRBV5-4,TRBD2,-,TGTGCCAGCAGCTCGGGACTAGCGAACAATGAGCAGTTCTTC,CASSSGLANNEQFF
TRBJ1-5,TRBV12-2,-,-,TGTGCAAGTCGCTTAGTTTTCTGGAGTCAGTTCAATCAGCCCCAGCATTTT,CASRLVFWSQFNQPQHF
TRBJ2-2,TRBV6-6,-,-,TGTGCCAGCACCTACTACCCGGGACAGACTAGGGGAAACACCGGGGAGCTGTTTTTT,CASTYYPGQTRGNTGELFF